These 14 T cell receptor beta chains were all obtained from the same sample, sequenced in a study of glioma-infiltrating T cells. Using RNA template, CDR3s of TCR alpha and beta were amplified with iRepertoire arm-PCR. TCRdb analysed the multiplex PCR reads with MiXCR anew, one entry per CDR3 protein. The table shows 95,000 to 110,000 distinct CDR3 sequences, with roughly 30% occurring only once. The source material was glioma tissue, nonneoplastic brain tissue, or PBMCs (not recorded which). Receptors originate from a human donor with low-grade glioma or glioblastoma, undergoing nonglioma brain surgery, or in good health (not recorded which).

On this clonotype itself: Given a much more abundant clone one base away, this may be a read error. The J gene is TRBJ1-1, the V gene TRBV28; D gene ambiguous. The CDR3 spans 15 residues. CDR1 and CDR2 from the germline V gene are MDHEN and SYDVKM. The V gene lost 4 bases and the J gene lost 4 bases, with 16 bases spanning the gap. CDR3 nucleotide sequence: TGTGCCAGCAGTTCCTCTTTGGTGGAGGCCACTGAAGCTTTCTTT. This encodes CASSSSLVEATEAFF.

This clonotype was recorded many times. V and J are TRBV7-9 and TRBJ2-3, with D perhaps assigned TRBD1 or TRBD2 (5 bases each). The V end lost 0 bases, the J end lost 4 bases, and 11 bases lay between the germline ends. The CDR3 consists of 15 residues. Germline CDR1 reads SEHNR; CDR2 reads FQNEAQ (reference sequence). CDR3 loop: CASSLAIQGPDTQYF. In DNA, the CDR3 is TGTGCCAGCAGCTTAGCGATCCAGGGACCAGATACGCAGTATTTT.

Ten or more counts support this clonotype. The J gene is TRBJ2-1, the V gene TRBV27; D ambiguous. V gave up 4 bases and J gave up 4 bases, with 11 bases separating them. This CDR3 is built from 14 residues. Looked up from germline, CDR1 is MNHEY and CDR2 is SMNVEV (reference sequence). In DNA, the CDR3 is TGTGCCAGCAGTTACGGCAGGATGTACAATGAGCAGTTCTTC. Its translation is CASSYGRMYNEQFF.

This chain joins TRBV12-3 or TRBV12-4 and TRBJ2-7; no clear D. This CDR3 spans 13 amino acids. Trimming took off 6 bases at V and 0 bases at J, with 9 bases between the two ends. CDR3 nucleotides: TGTGCCAGCAGCCAGAGAAGCTCCTACGAGCAGTACTTC. Its protein is CASSQRSSYEQYF.

This clonotype showed up many times. J is TRBJ2-1 and V is TRBV20-1; tentatively, D is TRBD2 (6 bases). The CDR3 spans 11 residues. The V gene's germline CDR1 is DFQATT and CDR2 SNEGSKA (reference sequence). V lost 5 bases and J lost 8, with 10 bases in between. CDR3 sequence (DNA): TGCAGTGCTGGCGGGACCTATGAGCAGTTCTTC. Translating it yields CSAGGTYEQFF.

Worth noting for this clonotype: A much larger clone differs by one base, so this may be a read error. The V gene is TRBV4-1, the J gene TRBJ2-7; D gene ambiguous. The germline gives CDR1 MGHRA, CDR2 YSYEKL. This CDR3 region has 12 residues. V lost 8 bases and J lost 2, with 10 bases in between. CDR3 bases: TGCGCCAGCTCTGACGGCGCCTACGAGCAGTACTTC. It encodes CASSDGAYEQYF.

This clonotype was observed a single time. A much larger clone is a single base away; this may be a read error. Without the conserved terminal phenylalanine or tryptophan, this CDR3 likely stems from a read error. The V and J genes are TRBV12-3 or TRBV12-4 and TRBJ2-7; D unclear. Deletions cut 4 bases from V and 7 bases from J, with 11 bases between. This CDR3 has 12 residues. CDR3 protein: CASSSLELEQYL. The CDR3 region has the DNA TGTGCCAGCAGTTCGTTGGAGCTTGAGCAGTACCTC.

This clonotype occurred many times. The rearrangement joins TRBV6-1 to TRBJ1-2, with a possible D match to TRBD1 (5 bases). This CDR3 is built from 15 residues. Trimming took off 3 bases at V and 2 bases at J, with 13 bases between the two ends. CDR1 is MNHNS and CDR2 is SASEGT in the germline V gene. The CDR3 reads CASSDDGGPNYGYTF. DNA of the CDR3: TGTGCCAGCAGTGACGATGGGGGACCCAACTATGGCTACACCTTC.

About this clonotype: At one of its ends the junction is not consistent with the germline gene, which may arise from a read error. This chain links TRBV5-6 with TRBJ1-3; tentatively, D is TRBD1 (6 bases). CDR1 is SGHDT and CDR2 is YYEEEE in the germline V gene. The CDR3 has 13 residues. The CDR3: CVSSFRGGNTIYF. The DNA for the CDR3 is TGTGTCAGCAGCTTCAGGGGAGGAAACACCATATATTTT.

This clonotype was detected only a few times. V and J are TRBV19 and TRBJ1-4; D is perhaps TRBD1 (6 bases). V lost 8 bases and J lost 3, with 10 bases in between. The CDR3 is made up of 13 amino acids. Germline V CDR1 and CDR2: LNHDA, SQIVND (reference sequence). The CDR3 DNA follows: TGTGCCAGTCACAGGGACCCTAATGAAAAACTGTTTTTT. Its translation: CASHRDPNEKLFF.

This chain joins TRBV6-1 and TRBJ2-7, with TRBD1 identical over 10 bases. V lost 5 bases to trimming and J lost 2 bases; unmatched junction nucleotides: 6. CDR3 length equals 15 residues. Germline V gene sequence: CDR1 MNHNS, CDR2 SASEGT. CDR3 in DNA: TGTGCCAGCAGTAACGGACAGGGGGGCCCCTACGAGCAGTACTTC. Translation gives CASSNGQGGPYEQYF.

There are a few counts of this clonotype. The chain has TRBV12-3 or TRBV12-4 and TRBJ2-3, with 8 bases identical to TRBD2. V lost 6 bases and J lost 4; bases outside the gene matches: 6. This CDR3 has 14 residues. In DNA, the CDR3 is TGTGCCAGCAGCCGGAGCGGGGGACCAGATACGCAGTATTTT. It translates to CASSRSGGPDTQYF.

CDR3 in DNA: TGTGCCAGCAGCTGGGGTCAGATAGATACGCAGTATTTT. Protein sequence: CASSWGQIDTQYF. This rearrangement joins TRBV11-2 to TRBJ2-3; no reliable D call. The CDR3 runs to 13 residues. CDR1 and CDR2 (germline): SGHAT, FQNNGV. V lost 4 bases and J 5 bases, leaving 10 bases between the germline ends.

In regard to this clonotype: With a much larger clone just one base away, this may be a read error. The chain links TRBV28 to TRBJ2-7; no reliable D call. This CDR3 is 13 amino acids long. The V gene's germline CDR1 is MDHEN and CDR2 SYDVKM. CDR3 nucleotides: TGTGCCATCAGTCCAGGACCTACTTACGAGCAGTACTTC. This translates into CAISPGPTYEQYF. The full variable domain, completed using reference TRBV28 and TRBJ2-7, is DVKVTQSSRYLVKRTGEKVFLECVQDMDHENMFWYRQDPGLGLRLIYFSYDVKMKEKGDIPEGYSVSREKKERFSLILESASTNQTSMYLCAISPGPTYEQYFGPGTRLTVT.